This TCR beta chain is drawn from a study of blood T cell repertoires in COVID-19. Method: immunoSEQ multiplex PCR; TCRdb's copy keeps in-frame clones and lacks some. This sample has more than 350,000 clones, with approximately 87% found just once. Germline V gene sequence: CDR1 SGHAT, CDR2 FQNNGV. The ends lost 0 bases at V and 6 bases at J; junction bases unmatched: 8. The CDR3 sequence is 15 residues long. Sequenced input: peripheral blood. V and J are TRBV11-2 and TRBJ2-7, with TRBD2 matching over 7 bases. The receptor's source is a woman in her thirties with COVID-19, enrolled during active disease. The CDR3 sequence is CASSLDRAGSGEQYF. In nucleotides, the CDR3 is TGTGCCAGCAGCTTAGACAGAGCGGGATCGGGCGAGCAGTACTTC. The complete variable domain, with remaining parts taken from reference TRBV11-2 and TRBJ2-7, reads EAGVAQSPRYKIIEKRQSVAFWCNPISGHATLYWYQQILGQGPKLLIQFQNNGVVDDSQLPKDRFSAERLKGVDSTLKIQPAKLEDSAVYLCASSLDRAGSGEQYFGPGTRLTVT.